Below are 5 T cell receptor beta chains sequenced from a single sample in a study of technical replicates of blood from several donors. Generated by immunoSEQ multiplex PCR, the TCRdb table keeps only in-frame clones and is missing some. In the table there are about 82,000 clones, 96% of which are singletons. What was sequenced was T cells isolated from PBMCs. Source of these receptors: a human donor in good health.

This clone was recorded only once. V usage is TRBV7-9 and J usage is TRBJ2-1; no definite D call. Looked up from germline, CDR1 is SEHNR and CDR2 is FQNEAQ (reference sequence). Trimming took off 6 bases at V and 7 bases at J, with 7 bases between the two ends. This CDR3 has 11 amino acids. This CDR3 is CASSNPNEQFF. DNA of the CDR3: TGTGCCAGCAGTAATCCTAATGAGCAGTTCTTC.

The chain is built from TRBV4-1 and TRBJ1-2, with D possibly TRBD1 on 5 matching bases. V dropped 0 bases and J dropped 2 bases, with 16 bases sitting between them. This CDR3 has 17 amino acids. CDR1 MGHRA and CDR2 YSYEKL come from the germline V gene. The CDR3: CASSQDPTLGLNYGYTF. The CDR3 region has the DNA TGCGCCAGCAGCCAAGATCCAACCCTGGGACTCAACTATGGCTACACCTTC.

The J gene is TRBJ1-5, the V gene TRBV29-1; tentative D call: TRBD1 (5 bases). CDR1 is SQVTM and CDR2 is ANQGSEA in the germline V gene. This CDR3 has 13 residues. The V end was cut by 4 bases, the J end by 5 bases, with 12 bases between. The CDR3 DNA reads as TGCAGCGTTGGTTCAGGGATCTATCAGCCCCAGCATTTT. Translating it yields CSVGSGIYQPQHF.

The V call is TRBV15, the J call TRBJ1-5, with D perhaps matching TRBD1 (5 bases). CDR3 size: 14 residues. The germline gives CDR1 LNHNV, CDR2 YYDKDF (reference sequence). Trimming removed 0 bases from V and 7 bases from J, with 10 bases in between. The CDR3 sequence is CATSRDRVEQPQHF. The DNA of the CDR3 is TGTGCCACCAGCAGAGACAGGGTCGAACAGCCCCAGCATTTT.

This clone was counted once. J is TRBJ1-3 and V is TRBV7-6; D unclear. The CDR3 spans 19 residues. Germline CDR1 and CDR2: SGHVS and FNYEAQ. Trimming took 2 bases from V and 1 from J, leaving 21 bases between them. The CDR3 DNA reads TGTGCCAGCAGCTTAACGTCTCCGACACGGGGTCTATCTGGAAACACCATATATTTT. Translation gives CASSLTSPTRGLSGNTIYF.